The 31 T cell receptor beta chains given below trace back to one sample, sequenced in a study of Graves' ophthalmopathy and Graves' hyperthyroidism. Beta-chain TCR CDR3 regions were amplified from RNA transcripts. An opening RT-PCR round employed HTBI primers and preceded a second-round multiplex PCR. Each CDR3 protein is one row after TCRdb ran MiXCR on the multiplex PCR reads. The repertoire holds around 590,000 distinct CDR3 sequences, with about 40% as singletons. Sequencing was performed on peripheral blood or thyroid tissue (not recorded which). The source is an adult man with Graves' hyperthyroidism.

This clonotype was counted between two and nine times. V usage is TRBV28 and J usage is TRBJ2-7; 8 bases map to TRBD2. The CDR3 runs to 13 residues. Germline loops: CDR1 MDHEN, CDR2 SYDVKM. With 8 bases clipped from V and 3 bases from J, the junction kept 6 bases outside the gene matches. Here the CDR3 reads CASGTSASYEQYF. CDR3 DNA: TGTGCCAGCGGGACTAGTGCCAGCTACGAGCAGTACTTC.

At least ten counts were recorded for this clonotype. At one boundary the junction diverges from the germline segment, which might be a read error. The CDR3 sequence is CASSRDGRTYNSPLHF. CDR3 coding DNA: TGTGCCAGCAGTCGGGACGGGCGGACCTATAATTCACCCCTCCACTTT. This chain connects TRBV10-3 to TRBJ1-6, with TRBD1 as a possible D gene (5 bases). This CDR3 region has 16 residues. Germline V gene data show CDR1 as ENHRY and CDR2 as SYGVKD.

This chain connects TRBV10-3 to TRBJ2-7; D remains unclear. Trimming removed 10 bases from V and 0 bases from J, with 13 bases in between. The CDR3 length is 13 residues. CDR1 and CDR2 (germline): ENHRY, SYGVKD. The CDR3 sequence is CASGRSHSYEQYF. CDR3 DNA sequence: TGTGCCAGTGGCAGGTCACACTCCTACGAGCAGTACTTC.

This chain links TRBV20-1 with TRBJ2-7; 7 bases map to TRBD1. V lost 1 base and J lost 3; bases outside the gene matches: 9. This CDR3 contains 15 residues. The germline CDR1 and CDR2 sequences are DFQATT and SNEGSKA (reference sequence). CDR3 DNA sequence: TGCAGTGCTAGAGCCGTCGGACAGGTGAGCTACGAGCAGTACTTC. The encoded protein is CSARAVGQVSYEQYF.

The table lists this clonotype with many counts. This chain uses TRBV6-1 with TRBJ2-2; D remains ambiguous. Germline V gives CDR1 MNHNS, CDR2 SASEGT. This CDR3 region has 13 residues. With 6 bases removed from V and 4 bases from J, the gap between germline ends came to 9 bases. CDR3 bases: TGTGCCAGCAGCGTCTTCGGCACCGGGGAGCTGTTTTTT. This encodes CASSVFGTGELFF.

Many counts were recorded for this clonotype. The CDR3 nucleotides are TGTGCCAGCAGCTCCGGACAGGTTTACGAGCAGTACTTC. It encodes CASSSGQVYEQYF. The rearrangement joins TRBV7-9 to TRBJ2-7; 7 bases match TRBD1. V shed 4 bases, J shed 4 bases, and the junction held 4 bases outside the gene matches. This CDR3 has 13 residues. Germline V gene data show CDR1 as SEHNR and CDR2 as FQNEAQ (reference sequence).

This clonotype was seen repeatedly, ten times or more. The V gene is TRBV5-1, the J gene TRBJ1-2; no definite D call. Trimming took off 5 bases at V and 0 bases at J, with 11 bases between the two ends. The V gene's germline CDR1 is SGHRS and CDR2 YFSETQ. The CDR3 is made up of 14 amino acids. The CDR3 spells CASRRLQANYGYTF. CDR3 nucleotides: TGCGCCAGCAGGAGACTGCAAGCTAACTATGGCTACACCTTC.

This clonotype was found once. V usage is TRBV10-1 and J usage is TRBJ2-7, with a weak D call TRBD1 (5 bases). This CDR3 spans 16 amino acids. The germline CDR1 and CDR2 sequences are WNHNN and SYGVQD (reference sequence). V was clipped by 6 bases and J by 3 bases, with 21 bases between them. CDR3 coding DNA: TGCGCCAGCAGGCGCCCAGGGTGCGCCTGCAACTACGAGCAGTACTTC. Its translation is CASRRPGCACNYEQYF.

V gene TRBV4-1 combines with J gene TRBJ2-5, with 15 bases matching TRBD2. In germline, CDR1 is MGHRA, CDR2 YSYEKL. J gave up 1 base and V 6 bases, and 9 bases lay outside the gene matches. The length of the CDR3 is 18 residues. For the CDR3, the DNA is TGCGCCAGCAGACGGACTAGCGGGGGGGCAGGATCCCAAGAGACCCAGTACTTC. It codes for CASRRTSGGAGSQETQYF.

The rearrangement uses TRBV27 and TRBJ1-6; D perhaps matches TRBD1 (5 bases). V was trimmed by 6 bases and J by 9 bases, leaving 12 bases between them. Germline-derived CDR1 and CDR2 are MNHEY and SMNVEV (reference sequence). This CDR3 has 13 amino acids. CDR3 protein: CASRRQFSSPLHF. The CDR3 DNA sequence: TGTGCCAGCAGGCGACAGTTTAGTTCACCCCTCCACTTT.

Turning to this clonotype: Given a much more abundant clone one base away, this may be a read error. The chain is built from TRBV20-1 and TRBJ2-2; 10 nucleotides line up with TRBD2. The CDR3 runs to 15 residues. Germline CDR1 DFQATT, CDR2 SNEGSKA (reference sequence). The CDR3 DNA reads TGCAGTGCTTCCCCCAGGACTAGCGGCACCGGGGAGCTGCTTTTT. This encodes CSASPRTSGTGELLF.

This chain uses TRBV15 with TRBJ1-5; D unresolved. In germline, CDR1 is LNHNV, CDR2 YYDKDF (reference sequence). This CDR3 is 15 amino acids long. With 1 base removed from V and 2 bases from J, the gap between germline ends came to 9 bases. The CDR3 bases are TGTGCCACCAGCAGAGCGCTCCTTGGCAATCAGCCCCAGCATTTT. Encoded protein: CATSRALLGNQPQHF.

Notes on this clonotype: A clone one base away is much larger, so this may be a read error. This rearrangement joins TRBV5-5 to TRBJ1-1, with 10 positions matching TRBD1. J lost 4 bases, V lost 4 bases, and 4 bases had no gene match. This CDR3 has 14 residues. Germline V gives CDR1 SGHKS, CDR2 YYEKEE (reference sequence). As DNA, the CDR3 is TGTGCCAGCAGCCAGACAGGGGGCCCCACTGAAGCTTTCTTT. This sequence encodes CASSQTGGPTEAFF.

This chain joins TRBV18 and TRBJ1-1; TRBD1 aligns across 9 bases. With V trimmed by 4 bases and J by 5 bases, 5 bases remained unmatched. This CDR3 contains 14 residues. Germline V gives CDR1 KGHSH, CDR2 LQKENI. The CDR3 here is CASSQDRGYTEAFF. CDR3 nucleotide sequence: TGTGCCAGCTCACAGGACAGGGGTTATACTGAAGCTTTCTTT.

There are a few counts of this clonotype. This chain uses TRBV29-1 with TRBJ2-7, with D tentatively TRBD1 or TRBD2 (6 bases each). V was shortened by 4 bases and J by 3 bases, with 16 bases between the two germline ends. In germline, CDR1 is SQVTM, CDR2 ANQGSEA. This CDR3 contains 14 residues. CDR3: CSVAPGAGGYEQYF. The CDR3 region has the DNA TGCAGCGTTGCACCGGGGGCAGGTGGCTACGAGCAGTACTTC.

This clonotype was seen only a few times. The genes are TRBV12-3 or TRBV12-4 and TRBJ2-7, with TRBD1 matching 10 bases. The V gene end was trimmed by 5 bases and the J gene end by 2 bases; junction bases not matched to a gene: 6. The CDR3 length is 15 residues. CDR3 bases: TGTGCCAGCAGTCCGGGACAGGGGCTTCCCTACGAGCAGTACTTC. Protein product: CASSPGQGLPYEQYF.

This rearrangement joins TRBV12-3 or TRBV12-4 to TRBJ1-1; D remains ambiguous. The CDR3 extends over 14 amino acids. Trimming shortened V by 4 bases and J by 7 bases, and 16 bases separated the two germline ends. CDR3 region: CASSSARGNVEAFF. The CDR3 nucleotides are TGTGCCAGCAGTTCCGCTCGTGGGAACGTTGAAGCTTTCTTT.

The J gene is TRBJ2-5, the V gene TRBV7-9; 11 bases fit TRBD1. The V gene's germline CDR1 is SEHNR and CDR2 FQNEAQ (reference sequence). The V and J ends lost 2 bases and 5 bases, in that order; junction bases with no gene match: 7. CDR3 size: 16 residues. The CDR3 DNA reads TGTGCCAGCAGCTTAACCGGGACAGGGGGAACGGAGACCCAGTACTTC. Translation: CASSLTGTGGTETQYF. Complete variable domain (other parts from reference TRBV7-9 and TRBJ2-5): DTGVSQNPRHKITKRGQNVTFRCDPISEHNRLYWYRQTLGQGPEFLTYFQNEAQLEKSRLLSDRFSAERPKGSFSTLEIQRTEQGDSAMYLCASSLTGTGGTETQYFGPGTRLLVL.

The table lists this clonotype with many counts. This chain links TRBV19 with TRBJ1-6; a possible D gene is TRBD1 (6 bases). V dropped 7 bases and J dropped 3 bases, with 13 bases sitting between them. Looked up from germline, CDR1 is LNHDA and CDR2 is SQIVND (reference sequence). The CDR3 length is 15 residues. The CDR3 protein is CASTGRGGYNSPLHF. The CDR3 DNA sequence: TGTGCCAGTACCGGTAGGGGGGGCTATAATTCACCCCTCCACTTT.

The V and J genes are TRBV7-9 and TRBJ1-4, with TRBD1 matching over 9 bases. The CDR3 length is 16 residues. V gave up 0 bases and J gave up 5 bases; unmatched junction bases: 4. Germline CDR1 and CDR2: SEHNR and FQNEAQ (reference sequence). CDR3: CASSLAGQGRNEKLFF. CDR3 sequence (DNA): TGTGCCAGCAGCTTAGCCGGACAGGGGAGAAATGAAAAACTGTTTTTT.

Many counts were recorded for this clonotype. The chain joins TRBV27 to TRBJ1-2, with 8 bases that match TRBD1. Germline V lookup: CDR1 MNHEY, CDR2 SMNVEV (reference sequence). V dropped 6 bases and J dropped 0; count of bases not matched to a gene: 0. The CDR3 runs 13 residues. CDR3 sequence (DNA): TGTGCCAGCAGGGACAGGGCTAACTATGGCTACACCTTC. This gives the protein CASRDRANYGYTF.

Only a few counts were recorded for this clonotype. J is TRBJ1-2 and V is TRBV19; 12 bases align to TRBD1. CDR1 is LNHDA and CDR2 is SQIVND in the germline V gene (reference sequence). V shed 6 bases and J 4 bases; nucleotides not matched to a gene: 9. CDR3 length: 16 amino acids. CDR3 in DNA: TGTGCCAGTAGCCCGGGACAGGGGGCTCTCGCCTATGGCTACACCTTC. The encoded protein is CASSPGQGALAYGYTF.

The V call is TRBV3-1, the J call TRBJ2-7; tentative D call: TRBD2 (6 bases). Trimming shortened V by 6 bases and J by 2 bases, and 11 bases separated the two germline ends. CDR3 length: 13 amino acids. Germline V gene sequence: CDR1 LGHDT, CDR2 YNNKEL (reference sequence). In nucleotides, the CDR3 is TGTGCCAGCAGGGGCGGGGCAGCCTACGAGCAGTACTTC. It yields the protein CASRGGAAYEQYF.

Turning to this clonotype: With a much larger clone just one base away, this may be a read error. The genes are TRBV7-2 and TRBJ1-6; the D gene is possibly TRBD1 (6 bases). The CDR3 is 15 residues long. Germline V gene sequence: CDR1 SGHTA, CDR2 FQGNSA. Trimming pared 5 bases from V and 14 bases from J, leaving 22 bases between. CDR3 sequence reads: CASSARRGPNSTLHF. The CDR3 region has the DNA TGTGCCAGCAGCGCCCGCAGGGGCCCCAATTCCACCCTCCACTTT.

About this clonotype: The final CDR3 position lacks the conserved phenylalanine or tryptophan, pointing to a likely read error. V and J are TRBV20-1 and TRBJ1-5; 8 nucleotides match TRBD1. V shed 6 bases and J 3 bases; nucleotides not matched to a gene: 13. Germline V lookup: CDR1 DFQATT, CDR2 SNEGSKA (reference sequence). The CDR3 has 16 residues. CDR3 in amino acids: CSATSRTGINNQPQHY. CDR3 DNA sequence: TGCAGTGCCACCTCCAGGACAGGGATCAACAATCAGCCCCAGCATTAT.

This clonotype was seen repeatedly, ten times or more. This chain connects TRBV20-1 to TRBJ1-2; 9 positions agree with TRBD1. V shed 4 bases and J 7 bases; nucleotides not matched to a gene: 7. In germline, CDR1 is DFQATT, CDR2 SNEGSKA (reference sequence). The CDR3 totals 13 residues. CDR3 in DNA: TGCAGTGCTACCACCACAGGGGGCTTTGGCTACACCTTC. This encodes CSATTTGGFGYTF.

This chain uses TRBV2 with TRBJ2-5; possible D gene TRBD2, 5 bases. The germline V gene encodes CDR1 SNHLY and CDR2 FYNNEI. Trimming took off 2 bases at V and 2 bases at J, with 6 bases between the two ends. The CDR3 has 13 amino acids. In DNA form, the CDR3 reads TGTGCCAGCAGTGAATGGGAGCAAGAGACCCAGTACTTC. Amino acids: CASSEWEQETQYF.

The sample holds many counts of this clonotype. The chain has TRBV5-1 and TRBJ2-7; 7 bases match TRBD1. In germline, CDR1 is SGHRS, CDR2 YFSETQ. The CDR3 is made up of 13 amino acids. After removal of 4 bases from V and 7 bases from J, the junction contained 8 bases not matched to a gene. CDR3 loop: CASSPRQGWEQYF. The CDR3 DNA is TGCGCCAGCAGCCCCCGACAGGGATGGGAGCAGTACTTC.

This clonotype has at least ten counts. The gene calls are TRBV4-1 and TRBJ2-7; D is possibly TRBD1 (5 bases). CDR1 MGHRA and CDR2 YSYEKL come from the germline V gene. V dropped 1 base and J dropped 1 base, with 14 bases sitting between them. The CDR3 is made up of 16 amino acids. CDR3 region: CASSQVIGAYSYEQYF. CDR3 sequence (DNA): TGCGCCAGCAGCCAAGTAATAGGGGCCTATTCCTACGAGCAGTACTTC.

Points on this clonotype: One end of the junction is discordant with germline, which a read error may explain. The CDR3 loop is CASSTGTSGGGRDF. In DNA, the CDR3 is TGTGCCAGCAGTACCGGGACTAGCGGGGGGGGACGAGACTTC. The chain uses TRBV12-3 or TRBV12-4 and TRBJ1-2, with a tentative D call TRBD1 (5 bases). CDR3 size: 14 residues.

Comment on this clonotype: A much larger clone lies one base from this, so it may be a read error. The CDR3 spells CASSLGQGVRSEGYTF. The CDR3 DNA follows: TGCGCCAGCAGCCTGGGACAGGGGGTGCGTTCGGAAGGCTACACCTTC. The rearrangement links TRBV5-1 to TRBJ1-2, with 11 bases aligning to TRBD1. Per the germline V gene, CDR1 is SGHRS and CDR2 is YFSETQ. The V and J ends lost 4 bases and 8 bases, in that order; junction bases with no gene match: 13. This CDR3 is 16 amino acids long. Looking up the rest from reference TRBV5-1 and TRBJ1-2 gives the full variable domain: KAGVTQTPRYLIKTRGQQVTLSCSPISGHRSVSWYQQTPGQGLQFLFEYFSETQRNKGNFPGRFSGRQFSNSRSEMNVSTLELGDSALYLCASSLGQGVRSEGYTFGSGTRLTVV.